The subject of this entry is one T cell receptor (beta chain). From germline, CDR1 is MNHEY and CDR2 SMNVEV (reference sequence). This CDR3 has 13 residues. V gave up 0 bases and J gave up 8 bases, with 7 bases separating them. This sample is part of a study of cytomegalovirus exposure and HLA in healthy donors. PCR used 60 Vbeta primers and 13 Jbeta primers. The repertoire was sequenced with immunoSEQ multiplex PCR; TCRdb's copy has only in-frame clones and lacks some. The data contain roughly 120,000 clones, about 76% of them singletons. The receptor comes from a woman in her sixties or seventies in good health and CMV-seropositive. The sequencing sample was made of PBMCs. This rearrangement joins TRBV27 to TRBJ2-2; D gene uncertain. The CDR3: CASSLSASGELFF. DNA for the CDR3: TGTGCCAGCAGTTTATCTGCGAGTGGGGAGCTGTTTTTT.